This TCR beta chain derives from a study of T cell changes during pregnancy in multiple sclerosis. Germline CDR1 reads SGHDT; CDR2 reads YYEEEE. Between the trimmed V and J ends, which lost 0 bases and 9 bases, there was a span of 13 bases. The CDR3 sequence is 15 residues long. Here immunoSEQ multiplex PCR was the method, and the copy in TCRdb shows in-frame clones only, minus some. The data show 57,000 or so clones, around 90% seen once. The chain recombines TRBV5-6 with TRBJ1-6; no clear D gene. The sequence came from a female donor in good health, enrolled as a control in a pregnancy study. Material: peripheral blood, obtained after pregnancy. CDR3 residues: CASSLDRAPISPLHF. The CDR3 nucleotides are TGTGCCAGCAGCTTGGACAGAGCCCCAATTTCACCCCTCCACTTT.